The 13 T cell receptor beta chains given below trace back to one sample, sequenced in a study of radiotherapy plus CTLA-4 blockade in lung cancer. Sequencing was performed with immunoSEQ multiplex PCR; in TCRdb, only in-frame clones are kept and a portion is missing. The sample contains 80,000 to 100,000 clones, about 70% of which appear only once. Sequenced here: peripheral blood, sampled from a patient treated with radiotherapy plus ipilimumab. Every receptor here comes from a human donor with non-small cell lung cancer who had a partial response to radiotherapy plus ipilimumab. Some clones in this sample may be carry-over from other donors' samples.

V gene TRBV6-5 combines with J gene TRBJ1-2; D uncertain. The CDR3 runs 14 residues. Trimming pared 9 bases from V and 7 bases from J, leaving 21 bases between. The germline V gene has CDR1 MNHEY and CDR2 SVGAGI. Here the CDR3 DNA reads TGTGCCAGTTTAGAGCCGCGAGAGGGAGGTGGCTACACCTTC. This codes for CASLEPREGGGYTF.

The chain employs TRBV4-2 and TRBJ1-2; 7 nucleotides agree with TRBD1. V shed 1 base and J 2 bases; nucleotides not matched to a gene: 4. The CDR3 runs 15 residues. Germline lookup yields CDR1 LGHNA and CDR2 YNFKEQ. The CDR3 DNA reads TGTGCCAGCAGCCAAGTGACAGGGAAAAACTATGGCTACACCTTC. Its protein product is CASSQVTGKNYGYTF.

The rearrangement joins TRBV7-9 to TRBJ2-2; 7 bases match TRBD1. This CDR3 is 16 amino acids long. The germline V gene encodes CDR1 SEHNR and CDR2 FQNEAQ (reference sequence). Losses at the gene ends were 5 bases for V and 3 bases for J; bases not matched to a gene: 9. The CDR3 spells CASSPEQGLYTGELFF. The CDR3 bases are TGTGCCAGCAGCCCTGAACAGGGGCTTTACACCGGGGAGCTGTTTTTT.

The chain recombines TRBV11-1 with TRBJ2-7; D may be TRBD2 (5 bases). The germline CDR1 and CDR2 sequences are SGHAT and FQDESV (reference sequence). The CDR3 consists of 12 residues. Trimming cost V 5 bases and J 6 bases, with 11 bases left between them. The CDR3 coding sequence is TGTGCCAGCAGCCCCCGGGCGGGCGAGCAGTACTTC. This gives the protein CASSPRAGEQYF. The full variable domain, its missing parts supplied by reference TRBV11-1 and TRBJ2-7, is EAEVAQSPRYKITEKSQAVAFWCDPISGHATLYWYRQILGQGPELLVQFQDESVVDDSQLPKDRFSAERLKGVDSTLKIQPAELGDSAMYLCASSPRAGEQYFGPGTRLTVT.

The CDR3 reads CASSYGGDYGYTF. The CDR3, as DNA: TGTGCCAGCAGTTATGGGGGGGACTATGGCTACACCTTC. The rearrangement links TRBV28 to TRBJ1-2; D is perhaps TRBD1 (5 bases). The CDR3 is made up of 13 amino acids. Germline V gene sequence: CDR1 MDHEN, CDR2 SYDVKM. Trimming cost V 4 bases and J 3 bases, with 9 bases left between them.

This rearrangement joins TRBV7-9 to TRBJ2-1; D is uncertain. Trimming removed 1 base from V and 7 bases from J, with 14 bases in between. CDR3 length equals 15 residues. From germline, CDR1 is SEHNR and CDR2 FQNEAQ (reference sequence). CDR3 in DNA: TGTGCCAGCAGCTTAGGAGGTACTCTCGGGAATGAGCAGTTCTTC. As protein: CASSLGGTLGNEQFF.

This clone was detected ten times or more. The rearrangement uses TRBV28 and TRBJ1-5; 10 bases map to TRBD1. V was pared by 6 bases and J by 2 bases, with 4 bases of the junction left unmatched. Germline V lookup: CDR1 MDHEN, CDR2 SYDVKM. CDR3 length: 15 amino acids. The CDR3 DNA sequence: TGTGCCAGCAGGCCGACAGGGGGCCGCAATCAGCCCCAGCATTTT. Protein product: CASRPTGGRNQPQHF.

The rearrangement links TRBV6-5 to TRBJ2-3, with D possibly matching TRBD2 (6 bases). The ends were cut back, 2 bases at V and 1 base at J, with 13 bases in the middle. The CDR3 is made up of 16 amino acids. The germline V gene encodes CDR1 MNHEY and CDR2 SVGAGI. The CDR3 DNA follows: TGTGCCAGCAGTTACGCGGGGCCTCCGGGCACAGATACGCAGTATTTT. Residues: CASSYAGPPGTDTQYF.

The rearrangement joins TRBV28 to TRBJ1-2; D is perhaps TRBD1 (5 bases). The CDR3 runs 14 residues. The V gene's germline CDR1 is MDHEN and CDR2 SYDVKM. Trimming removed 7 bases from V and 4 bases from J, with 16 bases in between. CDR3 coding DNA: TGTGCCAGCAATAAGGACACGCAGCTCTATGGCTACACCTTC. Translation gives CASNKDTQLYGYTF.

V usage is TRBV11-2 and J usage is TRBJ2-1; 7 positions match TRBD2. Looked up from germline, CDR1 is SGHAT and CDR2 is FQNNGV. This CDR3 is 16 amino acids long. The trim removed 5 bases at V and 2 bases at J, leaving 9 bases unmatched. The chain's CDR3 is CASSQTRTSPYNEQFF. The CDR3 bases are TGTGCCAGCAGCCAGACCCGGACTAGTCCCTACAATGAGCAGTTCTTC.

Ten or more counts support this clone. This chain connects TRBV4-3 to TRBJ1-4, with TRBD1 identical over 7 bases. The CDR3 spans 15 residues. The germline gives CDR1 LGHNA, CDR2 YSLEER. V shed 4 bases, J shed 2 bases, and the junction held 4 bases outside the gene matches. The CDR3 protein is CASSLTGVTNEKLFF. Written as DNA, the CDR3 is TGCGCCAGCAGCCTAACAGGGGTGACTAATGAAAAACTGTTTTTT.

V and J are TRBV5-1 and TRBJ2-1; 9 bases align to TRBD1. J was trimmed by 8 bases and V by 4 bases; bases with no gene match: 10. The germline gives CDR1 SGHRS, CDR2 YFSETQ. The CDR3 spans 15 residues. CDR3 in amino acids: CASSPGTGFRDEQFF. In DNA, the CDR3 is TGCGCCAGCAGCCCCGGGACAGGGTTTCGGGATGAGCAGTTCTTC. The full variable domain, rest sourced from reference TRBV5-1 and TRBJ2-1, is KAGVTQTPRYLIKTRGQQVTLSCSPISGHRSVSWYQQTPGQGLQFLFEYFSETQRNKGNFPGRFSGRQFSNSRSEMNVSTLELGDSALYLCASSPGTGFRDEQFFGPGTRLTVL.

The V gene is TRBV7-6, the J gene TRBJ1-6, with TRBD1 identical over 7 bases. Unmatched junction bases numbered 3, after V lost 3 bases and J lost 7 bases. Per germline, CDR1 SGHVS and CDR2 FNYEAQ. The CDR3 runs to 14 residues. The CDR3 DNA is TGTGCCAGCAGCTTGACAGGGACCAATTCACCCCTCCACTTT. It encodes CASSLTGTNSPLHF.